These 15 T cell receptor beta chains originate from one sample sequenced in a study of blood T cell repertoires in COVID-19. Generated by immunoSEQ multiplex PCR, the TCRdb table keeps only in-frame clones and is missing some. The data contain more than 300,000 clones, around 90% of them seen just once; the ten biggest clones take up approximately 5.3%. Specimen: PBMCs or T cells enriched from blood (not recorded which). The receptors were gathered from a woman in her thirties who had recovered from COVID-19.

The rearrangement links TRBV5-6 to TRBJ1-4; the match to TRBD1 covers 10 bases. The ends lost 4 bases at V and 7 bases at J; junction bases unmatched: 1. The CDR3 covers 13 residues. The V gene's germline CDR1 is SGHDT and CDR2 YYEEEE. CDR3 region: CASSRDRGEKLFF. The DNA for the CDR3 is TGTGCCAGCAGCCGGGACAGGGGTGAAAAACTGTTTTTT.

This chain links TRBV9 with TRBJ1-6, with D maybe TRBD1 (5 bases). Germline CDR1 and CDR2: SGDLS and YYNGEE. Deletions cut 0 bases from V and 4 bases from J, with 8 bases between. CDR3 size: 15 residues. The CDR3 sequence: CASSVEGLYNSPLHF. The CDR3 nucleotides are TGTGCCAGCAGCGTAGAGGGGTTATATAATTCACCCCTCCACTTT.

The V call is TRBV5-1, the J call TRBJ2-7, with 8 bases that match TRBD1. V shed 5 bases, J shed 5 bases, and the junction held 12 bases outside the gene matches. The CDR3 is 15 residues long. The germline V gene encodes CDR1 SGHRS and CDR2 YFSETQ. The CDR3 spells CASRQDRALPHEQYF. CDR3 sequence (DNA): TGCGCCAGCAGACAGGACAGGGCCCTACCCCACGAGCAGTACTTC.

The gene calls are TRBV9 and TRBJ2-2; 10 positions agree with TRBD1. The CDR3 sequence is 16 residues long. V lost 2 bases, J lost 3 bases, and 4 bases stayed unmatched. Germline CDR1 SGDLS, CDR2 YYNGEE. The CDR3 sequence is CASSVGTGAYTGELFF. CDR3 nucleotide sequence: TGTGCCAGCAGCGTTGGGACAGGGGCCTACACCGGGGAGCTGTTTTTT. Filled out from reference TRBV9 and TRBJ2-2, the complete variable domain reads DSGVTQTPKHLITATGQRVTLRCSPRSGDLSVYWYQQSLDQGLQFLIQYYNGEERAKGNILERFSAQQFPDLHSELNLSSLELGDSALYFCASSVGTGAYTGELFFGEGSRLTVL.

This chain links TRBV6-5 with TRBJ1-6; D possibly corresponds to TRBD1 (5 bases). CDR1 and CDR2 from the germline V gene are MNHEY and SVGAGI. V was cut by 6 bases and J by 6 bases, with 12 bases left in between. This CDR3 contains 14 residues. The CDR3 DNA reads TGTGCCAGCAGATCTAGACAGACTAATTCACCCCTCCACTTT. As protein: CASRSRQTNSPLHF.

This rearrangement joins TRBV25-1 to TRBJ2-5, with a possible D match to TRBD1 (6 bases). This CDR3 has 14 amino acids. CDR1 and CDR2 from the germline V gene are MGHDK and SYGVNS. Trimming shortened V by 2 bases and J by 2 bases, and 9 bases separated the two germline ends. DNA for the CDR3: TGTGCCAGCAGTGAAACAGGGCCGCAAGAGACCCAGTACTTC. It translates to CASSETGPQETQYF.

The chain is built from TRBV3-1 (or the pseudogene TRBV3-2) and TRBJ2-5; 8 bases align to TRBD1. V trimming: 4 bases; J trimming: 1 base; junction bases outside the gene matches: 8. The CDR3 has 16 residues. The germline V gene has CDR1 LGHDT and CDR2 YNNKEL (reference sequence). The chain's CDR3 is CASSPPRGTGQETQYF. In DNA form, the CDR3 reads TGTGCCAGCAGCCCCCCAAGGGGGACAGGCCAAGAGACCCAGTACTTC.

The chain carries TRBV12-3 or TRBV12-4 and TRBJ1-1; D perhaps matches TRBD1 (6 bases). The CDR3 runs to 13 residues. V lost 5 bases, J lost 4 bases, and 11 bases lay in between. The CDR3 bases are TGTGCCAGCAGTGGGGGGGCGCCCACTGAAGCTTTCTTT. It translates to CASSGGAPTEAFF.

V usage is TRBV30 and J usage is TRBJ2-7, with 7 bases lining up with TRBD1. This CDR3 has 11 amino acids. V dropped 5 bases and J dropped 7; count of bases not matched to a gene: 5. Germline CDR1 GTSNPN, CDR2 SVGIG (reference sequence). The CDR3 DNA is TGTGCCTGGGCCACAGGGGTGGAGCAGTACTTC. Translated: CAWATGVEQYF.

The chain has TRBV4-1 and TRBJ1-2; no definite D call. The ends were cut back, 1 base at V and 0 bases at J, with 6 bases in the middle. The CDR3 has 14 amino acids. CDR1 is MGHRA and CDR2 is YSYEKL in the germline V gene. CDR3 nucleotide sequence: TGCGCCAGCAGCCAAGGCGGCGCTAACTATGGCTACACCTTC. It specifies CASSQGGANYGYTF.

This chain joins TRBV12-5 and TRBJ2-1, with TRBD2 identical over 9 bases. The germline V gene has CDR1 LGHNT and CDR2 FRNRAP. CDR3 length: 16 amino acids. V lost 0 bases to trimming and J lost 1 base; unmatched junction nucleotides: 1. The CDR3 DNA sequence: TGTGCTAGTGGTTTGGTAGCGGGGGGTTCCTACAATGAGCAGTTCTTC. As protein: CASGLVAGGSYNEQFF.

V is TRBV7-9 and J is TRBJ1-2, with 7 nucleotides matching TRBD1. This CDR3 comprises 12 residues. CDR1 and CDR2 (germline): SEHNR, FQNEAQ (reference sequence). Trimming took 5 bases from V and 8 from J; bases not matched to a gene: 5. Here the CDR3 reads CASSPGTAGYTF. The CDR3 region has the DNA TGTGCCAGCAGCCCAGGGACAGCGGGCTACACCTTC.

This clone was seen just once. V gene TRBV5-4 combines with J gene TRBJ1-5; no definite D call. Trimming took off 0 bases at V and 8 bases at J, with 18 bases between the two ends. Per germline, CDR1 SGHNT and CDR2 YYREEE (reference sequence). This CDR3 is 16 amino acids long. This chain's CDR3 is CASSLVLEEGGEPQHF. The CDR3 nucleotides are TGTGCCAGCAGCTTGGTCCTTGAGGAGGGTGGTGAGCCCCAGCATTTT.

The V and J genes are TRBV2 and TRBJ1-1; 7 positions match TRBD1. CDR3 length: 14 amino acids. The ends lost 6 bases at V and 4 bases at J; junction bases unmatched: 8. Germline assignment: CDR1 SNHLY and CDR2 FYNNEI. CDR3 loop: CASSPWTGPTEAFF. CDR3 DNA: TGTGCCAGCAGCCCTTGGACAGGACCCACTGAAGCTTTCTTT.

The chain carries TRBV19 and TRBJ2-1; 11 nucleotides agree with TRBD2. CDR1 is LNHDA, CDR2 SQIVND, per germline (reference sequence). The J segment lost 5 bases and the V segment lost 5 bases, leaving 8 bases of the junction unmatched. This CDR3 is 16 amino acids long. The CDR3: CASSPVWGLADNEQFF. The DNA for the CDR3 is TGTGCCAGTAGTCCAGTCTGGGGACTAGCGGACAATGAGCAGTTCTTC. The complete variable domain, with remaining parts taken from reference TRBV19 and TRBJ2-1, reads DGGITQSPKYLFRKEGQNVTLSCEQNLNHDAMYWYRQDPGQGLRLIYYSQIVNDFQKGDIAEGYSVSREKKESFPLTVTSAQKNPTAFYLCASSPVWGLADNEQFFGPGTRLTVL.